This section outlines one TCR beta chain sequence together with its context. Its antigen is still unknown. Single viable CD3+CD4+CD8-CD45RO+ cells were sorted as the memory CD4+ T cells. The record originates from a study of memory CD4+ T cells and cytomegalovirus serostatus. In the original workflow: Out-of-frame sequences were removed, leaving 2,000,000 or so distinct TCRbeta sequences. TCRdb keeps only in-frame clones here, not all; method: immunoSEQ multiplex PCR. Clonal size and the V and J genes are those of that table, whereas D and trimming came from the DNA. Among tens of thousands of clones listed, under 80% were seen once. General study points: Each of 65 to 70 CMV-associated TCRbeta sequences occurred in one to five individuals. CMV serostatus prediction reached median AUC approximately 0.95, or 0.91 with US-trained model.

V dropped 0 bases and J dropped 3 bases, with 9 bases sitting between them. CDR3 length equals 14 residues. Germline assignment: CDR1 SGHRS and CDR2 YFSETQ. This chain connects TRBV5-1 to TRBJ1-2; weak D call: TRBD1 (5 bases). The TCR comes from an adult in good health and CMV-seronegative. The sample comprised memory CD4+ T cells from blood. The CDR3 DNA reads TGCGCCAGCAGCTTGGGGGGGAATGACTATGGCTACACCTTC. Translating it yields CASSLGGNDYGYTF.